The clone carrying this TCR beta chain was found many times. Antigen specificity is unknown. This entry belongs to a study of T-cell reconstitution after alpha-beta-depleted transplantation in children. Study results and limitations: It was surviving recipient T cells and thymic progenitors that gave some patients high TCRbeta diversity at day 60. Among T cells one year after transplant, newly produced cells accounted for most counts and diversity. Where alpha-beta T cells came from about two months after transplant was reportedly several hundred expanded graft clones.

Germline-derived CDR1 and CDR2 are LGHDT and YNNKEL (reference sequence). V shed 4 bases and J shed 0 bases, with 9 bases lying between them. This CDR3 has 14 residues. The TCRbeta library was prepared with unique molecular identifiers. A single record per CDR3 protein comes from TCRdb applying MiXCR to the PCR reads. The table records hundreds of thousands of distinct CDR3 sequences, roughly 14% of them present only once. The TCR comes from a girl aged 2-10 years with congenital amegakaryocytic thrombocytopenia, due to receive a stem cell transplant. The rearrangement uses TRBV3-1 and TRBJ1-1, with D unresolved. Sample: PBMCs, taken before TCRalphabeta/CD19-depleted stem cell transplant. For the CDR3, the DNA is TGTGCCAGCAGCCTGACAAATATGAACACTGAAGCTTTCTTT. Its protein product is CASSLTNMNTEAFF.